Listed below are T cell receptor beta chains from one sample, sequenced in a study of shared clonotypes between healthy human individuals. The table came from immunoSEQ multiplex PCR; TCRdb's copy has only in-frame clones and leaves some out. The sample has about 510,000 clones; about 79% are singletons. The sample consisted of PBMCs. All receptors come from a woman aged 40 to 50 in good health. Some clones in this sample may be carry-over from other donors' samples. The CDR3 runs from the conserved cysteine through the conserved F or W. The D gene is left open where the match is weak. Expanded clones are given a class, and other clones once, few, many or no size at all.

DNA,CDR3,size,D,V,J
TGTGCCAGCAGGACAGGAACTAGCAATCAGCCCCAGCATTTT,CASRTGTSNQPQHF,.,.,TRBV2,TRBJ1-5
TGTGCCAGCTCACCCCCCCGGGACAGGGGACTCTATGGCTACACCTTC,CASSPPRDRGLYGYTF,.,TRBD1,TRBV18,TRBJ1-2
TGTGCCAGCAGCGGGGGCCAACTCCCTGGGGGCTACACCTTC,CASSGGQLPGGYTF,.,.,TRBV9,TRBJ1-2
TGTGCCAGCAGCTACCTACCCGTGGCAGTAAAACGGGGCGATGAGCAGTTCTTC,CASSYLPVAVKRGDEQFF,.,.,TRBV7-3,TRBJ2-1
TGTGCCAGCAGTAGACTAGCGGGCTCCTACAATGAGCAGTTCTTC,CASSRLAGSYNEQFF,few,TRBD2,TRBV27,TRBJ2-1
TGTGCCAGCACCCGTGACAGGGGGAATCCCGGGGAGCTGTTTTTT,CASTRDRGNPGELFF,once,TRBD1,TRBV6-5,TRBJ2-2
TGCGCCAGCAGCATTGACAGGCCAGATGAAAAACTGTTTTTT,CASSIDRPDEKLFF,.,.,TRBV5-1,TRBJ1-4
TGTGCCAGCAGTTACACCGGGTCCAATCAGCCCCAGCATTTT,CASSYTGSNQPQHF,.,.,TRBV6-6,TRBJ1-5
TGTGCCATCAGTGCCTTCGGTGCGGAGACTAATGAAAAACTGTTTTTT,CAISAFGAETNEKLFF,.,.,TRBV10-3,TRBJ1-4
TGTGCCATCAGTGAGGACAGGAGAGGGGGCAATCAGCCCCAGCATTTT,CAISEDRRGGNQPQHF,.,.,TRBV10-3,TRBJ1-5
TGTGCCAGCAGTTTAAGTCTTAGCTCCTACAATGAGCAGTTCTTC,CASSLSLSSYNEQFF,once,.,TRBV28,TRBJ2-1
TGTGCCAGCAGCTTATTCGCGAGCACTGAAGCTTTCTTT,CASSLFASTEAFF,once,.,TRBV7-3,TRBJ1-1
TGTGCCAGTAGTAACTCGGACAGGGGAAACGAGCAGTACTTC,CASSNSDRGNEQYF,.,TRBD1,TRBV19,TRBJ2-7
TGCGCCAGCATGCCCCTCACATCGGGAACAACTGAAGCTTTCTTT,CASMPLTSGTTEAFF,.,.,TRBV5-1,TRBJ1-1
TGTGCCAGCAGTCCCGCGTCGACAGAGGGATTCTACGAGCAGTACTTC,CASSPASTEGFYEQYF,.,.,TRBV28,TRBJ2-7
TGTGCCAGTAGTGTCCAGGGAGTTGGCGAGCAGTACTTC,CASSVQGVGEQYF,.,.,TRBV19,TRBJ2-7
TGTGCCAGCAGCTCCCGAGCGGGAGGGCCCACAGATACGCAGTATTTT,CASSSRAGGPTDTQYF,once,TRBD2,TRBV13,TRBJ2-3
TGTGCCAGCAGCTTAGCAACTGCCCCCTACGACCGCGAGCAGTACTTC,CASSLATAPYDREQYF,.,.,TRBV7-9,TRBJ2-7
TGTGCCAGCAGCCTCGGCCGTAACTATGGCTACACCTTC,CASSLGRNYGYTF,.,.,TRBV2,TRBJ1-2
TGTGCCTGGAGTGCCCTTAGCAATCTGGGGTCCCAGTACTTC,CAWSALSNLGSQYF,few,.,TRBV30,TRBJ2-5
TGTGCCAGCAGCCCACGACTACAGGGGGCGGGAGATTCAGGCTACACCTTC,CASSPRLQGAGDSGYTF,.,TRBD1,TRBV27,TRBJ1-2
TGTGCCAGCTCACTCACAGGGCCCCATGAGCAGTTCTTC,CASSLTGPHEQFF,.,.,TRBV18,TRBJ2-1
TGTGCCAGCAGAACCCAGGGGAACACAGATACGCAGTATTTT,CASRTQGNTDTQYF,.,.,TRBV6-5,TRBJ2-3
TGTGCCAGCAGCTTGGGAGGGTGGGAGCAGTTCTTC,CASSLGGWEQFF,.,.,TRBV5-4,TRBJ2-1
TGTGCCAGCAGTGAATGGGGGAGCTCCTATAATTCACCCCTCCACTTT,CASSEWGSSYNSPLHF,once,.,TRBV6-1,TRBJ1-6
TGCAGTGCTGGCCGGGCCTACGAGCAGTACTTC,CSAGRAYEQYF,.,.,TRBV20-1,TRBJ2-7
TGTGCCAGCAGCTTAGTAGCTACAGTTAGGAAATACGAGCAGTACTTC,CASSLVATVRKYEQYF,.,.,TRBV7-2,TRBJ2-7
TGTGCCAGCAGCTCAGTCAGGGGGCTTGGCTACACCTTC,CASSSVRGLGYTF,once,TRBD1,TRBV7-2,TRBJ1-2
TGTGCCAGCAGCTCCCCCTGGGGCTCCGGCGCGTACGAGCAGTACTTC,CASSSPWGSGAYEQYF,.,.,TRBV28,TRBJ2-7
TGTGCCAGCGGGGCGCACACCTACGAGCAGTACTTC,CASGAHTYEQYF,.,.,TRBV28,TRBJ2-7
TGTGCCACCAGCAGAGGTGGGGCCAACGTCCTGACTTTC,CATSRGGANVLTF,.,.,TRBV15,TRBJ2-6
TGTGCCAGTAGTACGGGAGGGGCGAACACCGGGGAGCTGTTTTTT,CASSTGGANTGELFF,.,TRBD2,TRBV19,TRBJ2-2
TGTGCCAGCAGGATAACAGGCCTCTATGGCTACACCTTC,CASRITGLYGYTF,once,.,TRBV6-1,TRBJ1-2
TGTGCCAGCAGCTTAGCGCTGGGGGAGCTGTTTTTT,CASSLALGELFF,.,.,TRBV7-2,TRBJ2-2
TGTGCCAGCAGGGGGCAGGGGACCGGGGAGCTGTTTTTT,CASRGQGTGELFF,.,.,TRBV6-6,TRBJ2-2
TGTGCCAGCAGCCCGAGGAACACCGGGGAGCTGTTTTTT,CASSPRNTGELFF,.,.,TRBV7-3,TRBJ2-2
TGTGCCAGCAGCTTAGGGGCTAGCGGGAGGTGGAACACAGATACGCAGTATTTT,CASSLGASGRWNTDTQYF,.,TRBD2,TRBV7-9,TRBJ2-3
TGCAGCGTTGAAGTAACTGGCGGGGGGGACTCTGGGGCCAACGTCCTGACTTTC,CSVEVTGGGDSGANVLTF,once,TRBD2,TRBV29-1,TRBJ2-6
TGCGCCAGCAGCTCATATGGGACTAGCGGGACCATGCTCGGGACCGGGGAGCTGTTTTTT,CASSSYGTSGTMLGTGELFF,.,TRBD2,TRBV5-1,TRBJ2-2
TGTGCCAGCAGTGAATCGCTAGCGGGAGTGGAGACCCAGTACTTC,CASSESLAGVETQYF,.,TRBD2,TRBV25-1,TRBJ2-5